This T cell receptor (beta chain) derives from a study of T cell changes during pregnancy in multiple sclerosis. Clones were sequenced by immunoSEQ multiplex PCR, and TCRdb holds only the in-frame ones, with some missing. The data hold tens of thousands of clones, with 80% to 90% observed a single time. Germline CDR1 reads PRHDT; CDR2 reads FYEKMQ (reference sequence). CDR3 length: 16 residues. Trimming took off 0 bases at V and 0 bases at J, with 10 bases between the two ends. The TCR originated in a female donor with multiple sclerosis, enrolled in a pregnancy study. Sequencing used CD4+ T cells from peripheral blood mononuclear cells, obtained in the first trimester of pregnancy. The chain has TRBV13 and TRBJ2-3, with D tentatively TRBD2 (5 bases). The CDR3 DNA is TGTGCCAGCAGCTTAGGACCGGGATTTAGCACAGATACGCAGTATTTT. This sequence encodes CASSLGPGFSTDTQYF.